A single sample gave rise to the 10 T cell receptor beta chains below, sequenced in a study of shared clonotypes between healthy human individuals. TCRdb's table, derived via immunoSEQ multiplex PCR, lists solely in-frame clones and lacks some. The repertoire includes about 520,000 clones, roughly 95% of them detected once, and about 0.06% sits in the top ten. Material: naive CD4+ T cells sorted from blood. Subset defined: CD45RA+ positively selected. These receptors were taken from a woman in her 30s in good health.

V and J are TRBV10-3 and TRBJ1-2, with 11 bases fitting TRBD1. Trimming removed 11 bases from V and 4 bases from J; junction bases left unmatched: 9. The germline CDR1 and CDR2 sequences are ENHRY and SYGVKD. The CDR3 loop spans 14 amino acids. The CDR3 is CAPQDRGPGYGYTF. DNA for the CDR3: TGTGCCCCGCAGGACAGGGGGCCCGGCTATGGCTACACCTTC.

This chain uses TRBV18 with TRBJ1-1, with 10 bases identical to TRBD1. J was trimmed by 6 bases and V by 3 bases; bases with no gene match: 7. CDR1 and CDR2 (germline): KGHSH, LQKENI. The CDR3 is 15 amino acids. The CDR3 here is CASSPLGTGEAEAFF. CDR3 sequence (DNA): TGTGCCAGCTCACCTCTCGGGACAGGGGAGGCTGAAGCTTTCTTT.

The CDR3 bases are TGTGCCAGCAGGTCTGCCCAGCCTAGCACAGATACGCAGTATTTT. Its protein is CASRSAQPSTDTQYF. The V and J genes are TRBV27 and TRBJ2-3; D not resolved. The germline V gene encodes CDR1 MNHEY and CDR2 SMNVEV (reference sequence). Trimming took off 6 bases at V and 0 bases at J, with 13 bases between the two ends. This CDR3 contains 15 residues.

The V gene is TRBV13, the J gene TRBJ2-2; D not resolved. V lost 5 bases and J lost 1, with 11 bases in between. From germline, CDR1 is PRHDT and CDR2 FYEKMQ (reference sequence). There are 15 residues in the CDR3. The CDR3 coding sequence is TGTGCCAGCAGCCCCATCGGCCAGAACACCGGGGAGCTGTTTTTT. Its translation is CASSPIGQNTGELFF. Together with reference TRBV13 and TRBJ2-2, the CDR3 gives the full variable domain: AAGVIQSPRHLIKEKRETATLKCYPIPRHDTVYWYQQGPGQDPQFLISFYEKMQSDKGSIPDRFSAQQFSDYHSELNMSSLELGDSALYFCASSPIGQNTGELFFGEGSRLTVL.

J is TRBJ2-7 and V is TRBV5-1; 7 nucleotides align to TRBD1. V lost 2 bases and J lost 2; bases outside the gene matches: 4. There are 14 residues in the CDR3. The germline V gene has CDR1 SGHRS and CDR2 YFSETQ. CDR3 residues: CASSFWDRTYEQYF. In DNA, the CDR3 is TGCGCCAGCAGCTTTTGGGACAGAACCTACGAGCAGTACTTC. Drawing the rest from reference TRBV5-1 and TRBJ2-7, the complete variable domain is KAGVTQTPRYLIKTRGQQVTLSCSPISGHRSVSWYQQTPGQGLQFLFEYFSETQRNKGNFPGRFSGRQFSNSRSEMNVSTLELGDSALYLCASSFWDRTYEQYFGPGTRLTVT.

V usage is TRBV10-2 and J usage is TRBJ1-2; D remains ambiguous. In germline, CDR1 is WSHSY, CDR2 SAAADI. Deletions cut 4 bases from V and 8 bases from J, with 17 bases between. This CDR3 contains 14 residues. The CDR3 coding sequence is TGCGCCAGCAGTGGGCCCCCCCGGAGCTCGGGCTACACCTTC. Protein: CASSGPPRSSGYTF.

The rearrangement uses TRBV5-4 and TRBJ2-7; possibly TRBD1 for D (5 bases). The V end lost 0 bases, the J end lost 3 bases, and 13 bases lay between the germline ends. The CDR3 length is 15 residues. Germline CDR1 reads SGHNT; CDR2 reads YYREEE (reference sequence). CDR3 residues: CASSLAGSLIYEQYF. The CDR3 DNA reads TGTGCCAGCAGCTTGGCAGGGTCTCTTATCTACGAGCAGTACTTC.

The chain recombines TRBV28 with TRBJ1-1; TRBD1 matches 8 bases. The CDR3 runs 16 residues. Per the germline V gene, CDR1 is MDHEN and CDR2 is SYDVKM. With V trimmed by 5 bases and J by 1 base, 9 bases remained unmatched. CDR3 DNA sequence: TGTGCCAGCAGTCACGATCTCGGGACAGGGAACACTGAAGCTTTCTTT. Encoded protein: CASSHDLGTGNTEAFF.

V gene TRBV10-2 combines with J gene TRBJ2-1; D gene ambiguous. Germline assignment: CDR1 WSHSY and CDR2 SAAADI. V lost 4 bases and J 5 bases, leaving 9 bases between the germline ends. The CDR3 has 13 amino acids. The DNA for the CDR3 is TGCGCCAGCAGTGCGGACCGTCACAATGAGCAGTTCTTC. Residues: CASSADRHNEQFF.

The J gene is TRBJ1-2, the V gene TRBV25-1; unclear D gene. V lost 5 bases and J lost 8, with 15 bases in between. The germline gives CDR1 MGHDK, CDR2 SYGVNS. This CDR3 has 13 residues. The CDR3 loop is CASSQGPLWGYTF. CDR3 sequence (DNA): TGTGCCAGCAGTCAAGGCCCTCTATGGGGCTACACCTTC.